The subject of this entry is one T cell receptor (beta chain). Its antigen remains unknown. The sample comes from a study of T cell responses to AZD1222 COVID-19 vaccine. Study-level points and caveats: Regions 160-218 and 743-854 dominated among vaccine-associated CD4 TCRs spanning spike. The sample set comprised mostly white British donors with more females, and clonal diversity was possibly underestimated.

Some clones are missing from TCRdb's copy, which holds only in-frame ones; the method was immunoSEQ multiplex PCR. The sample has about 120,000 clones, 80% to 90% seen once. This specimen was peripheral blood, taken on day 0 of AZD1222 vaccination. The sequence came from an adult in good health.

This chain's CDR3 is CAWSVRYEETQYF. The CDR3 bases are TGTGCCTGGAGTGTACGGTATGAGGAGACCCAGTACTTC. The J gene is TRBJ2-5, the V gene TRBV30; no firm D call. Trimming stripped 0 bases from V and 5 bases from J, with 10 bases between. The CDR3 totals 13 residues. CDR1 is GTSNPN, CDR2 SVGIG, per germline (reference sequence).